This T cell receptor beta chain stems from a study of T cell repertoires in aging, cancer and after chemotherapy. Trimming took off 0 bases at V and 3 bases at J, with 13 bases between the two ends. The CDR3 totals 15 residues. The template was genomic DNA from peripheral blood, not RNA. Study-level findings and limits: Rebound thymic output was suggested by rising median generation probability during chemotherapy in each cancer cohort. Loss of evenness, beyond lost richness, contributed to age-related TCR diversity decline in cancer patients.

A mixed TRB-A/B primer pool amplified rearranged TRB by multiplex touch-down PCR. From the multiplex PCR reads, TCRdb called clonotypes with MiXCR, one entry per CDR3 protein. Here the sample spans around 730 distinct CDR3 sequences, around a fifth being singletons. This clonotype was observed a handful of times. What it recognizes is unknown. The sequencing input was blood. The receptor was derived from a human donor with a solid tumor. This chain links TRBV5-7 with TRBJ2-7; no firm D call. TRBV5-7 carries the ORF label, with uncertain function. CDR3 loop: CASSLANVFDYEQYF. CDR3 nucleotide sequence: TGTGCCAGCAGCTTGGCAAATGTATTCGACTACGAGCAGTACTTC.